Listed here are 29 T cell receptor beta chains from one sample, sequenced in a study of cytomegalovirus exposure and HLA in healthy donors. The PCR made use of 60 Vbeta and 13 Jbeta primers. Only in-frame clones appear in the TCRdb table, and some are missing; sequencing was by immunoSEQ multiplex PCR. The table for this sample gives 150,000 to 200,000 clones. What was sequenced was PBMCs. The receptors stem from a man between 25 and 39 years old in good health and CMV-seronegative.

V and J are TRBV6-1 and TRBJ1-3; the match to TRBD1 covers 7 bases. V gave up 3 bases and J gave up 0 bases; unmatched junction bases: 5. Germline V gene data show CDR1 as MNHNS and CDR2 as SASEGT. The CDR3 loop spans 16 amino acids. The CDR3 bases are TGTGCCAGCAGTGACATGGGACAGATCTCTGGAAACACCATATATTTT. As protein: CASSDMGQISGNTIYF.

The chain employs TRBV18 and TRBJ1-1; no definite D call. The CDR3 length is 14 residues. CDR1 is KGHSH, CDR2 LQKENI, per germline. V was clipped by 0 bases and J by 6 bases, with 11 bases between them. CDR3 nucleotide sequence: TGTGCCAGCTCACCACCGGCCCATGGGCCTGAAGCTTTCTTT. Its translation is CASSPPAHGPEAFF.

The J gene is TRBJ1-1, the V gene TRBV29-1; D is undetermined. The CDR3 has 12 residues. The ends were cut back, 7 bases at V and 5 bases at J, with 14 bases in the middle. In germline, CDR1 is SQVTM, CDR2 ANQGSEA. CDR3 in DNA: TGCAGCGCCAGCTCAAGGGAGACTGAAGCTTTCTTT. This codes for CSASSRETEAFF.

The chain has TRBV19 and TRBJ1-1, with D hard to call. The CDR3 loop spans 13 amino acids. CDR1 and CDR2 (germline): LNHDA, SQIVND (reference sequence). V lost 6 bases and J 0 bases, leaving 8 bases between the germline ends. CDR3 loop: CASSKDLNTEAFF. The CDR3 nucleotides are TGTGCCAGTAGCAAGGACTTGAACACTGAAGCTTTCTTT.

The chain links TRBV27 to TRBJ1-5; D gene uncertain. The CDR3 has 12 amino acids. Germline-derived CDR1 and CDR2 are MNHEY and SMNVEV (reference sequence). The germline V and J ends were trimmed by 2 bases and 3 bases, with 2 bases remaining between them. In DNA form, the CDR3 reads TGTGCCAGCAGTTTACTCAATCAGCCCCAGCATTTT. Residues: CASSLLNQPQHF.

The rearrangement links TRBV7-2 to TRBJ2-2; 12 nucleotides agree with TRBD2. Losses at the gene ends were 1 base for V and 4 bases for J; bases not matched to a gene: 10. Germline values: CDR1 SGHTA, CDR2 FQGNSA. The CDR3 is made up of 19 amino acids. The CDR3 DNA reads TGTGCCAGCAGCTTAGGGGAGGGACTAGCGGGCCTCGGCACCGGGGAGCTGTTTTTT. It yields the protein CASSLGEGLAGLGTGELFF.

The rearrangement uses TRBV7-9 and TRBJ2-7; possibly TRBD2 for D (5 bases). The CDR3 has 14 amino acids. Germline-derived CDR1 and CDR2 are SEHNR and FQNEAQ (reference sequence). Deletions cut 1 base from V and 2 bases from J, with 9 bases between. Written as DNA, the CDR3 is TGTGCCAGCAGCTTAGGCGGGCCCACCTACGAGCAGTACTTC. As protein: CASSLGGPTYEQYF.

The chain links TRBV7-2 to TRBJ2-1; perhaps TRBD2 as D (5 bases). Germline loops: CDR1 SGHTA, CDR2 FQGNSA. CDR3 length equals 15 residues. The germline V and J ends were trimmed by 1 base and 1 base, with 8 bases remaining between them. The CDR3 is CASSLVGGSYNEQFF. CDR3 sequence (DNA): TGTGCCAGCAGCTTAGTAGGCGGGTCCTACAATGAGCAGTTCTTC.

The rearrangement joins TRBV7-9 to TRBJ2-5; 8 bases align to TRBD1. Germline values: CDR1 SEHNR, CDR2 FQNEAQ (reference sequence). The CDR3 spans 16 residues. Germline trimming cut 7 bases from V and 2 bases from J; bases unmatched to any gene: 12. CDR3 coding DNA: TGTGCCAGCACGTTTCAGGGGGCGAGGGGACAAGAGACCCAGTACTTC. Translating it yields CASTFQGARGQETQYF.

The chain recombines TRBV20-1 with TRBJ2-2; no definite D call. This CDR3 comprises 11 residues. Germline-derived CDR1 and CDR2 are DFQATT and SNEGSKA (reference sequence). Trimming removed 6 bases at V and 3 bases at J, with 5 bases between. The CDR3 DNA sequence: TGCAGTGCCACGGACACCGGGGAGCTGTTTTTT. Encoded protein: CSATDTGELFF.

The chain carries TRBV4-2 and TRBJ1-5, with unresolved D. Germline loops: CDR1 LGHNA, CDR2 YNFKEQ. The CDR3 consists of 15 residues. Trimming left V 6 bases short and J 0 bases short, with 12 bases between. CDR3 amino acids: CASRTQADSNQPQHF. CDR3 coding DNA: TGTGCCAGCAGAACTCAGGCCGATAGCAATCAGCCCCAGCATTTT.

The V call is TRBV20-1, the J call TRBJ2-7; 13 nucleotides agree with TRBD2. Trimming removed 7 bases from V and 6 bases from J; junction bases left unmatched: 0. CDR3 length: 11 amino acids. Looked up from germline, CDR1 is DFQATT and CDR2 is SNEGSKA (reference sequence). The CDR3 coding sequence is TGCAGTGGACTAGCGGGAGGCGAGCAGTACTTC. Amino acid sequence: CSGLAGGEQYF.

This chain uses TRBV5-1 with TRBJ2-1, with D possibly matching TRBD1 (6 bases). V lost 5 bases and J lost 6, with 18 bases in between. CDR1 and CDR2 from the germline V gene are SGHRS and YFSETQ. This CDR3 region has 15 residues. The CDR3 protein is CASRPRDWGLNEQFF. DNA of the CDR3: TGCGCCAGCAGACCACGGGATTGGGGGCTCAATGAGCAGTTCTTC. Complete variable domain (other parts from reference TRBV5-1 and TRBJ2-1): KAGVTQTPRYLIKTRGQQVTLSCSPISGHRSVSWYQQTPGQGLQFLFEYFSETQRNKGNFPGRFSGRQFSNSRSEMNVSTLELGDSALYLCASRPRDWGLNEQFFGPGTRLTVL.

J is TRBJ2-5 and V is TRBV14; D is undetermined. The CDR3 is 14 amino acids. Germline CDR1 SGHDN, CDR2 FVKESK. The V end lost 5 bases, the J end lost 2 bases, and 12 bases lay between the germline ends. The CDR3 sequence: CASSARSWQETQYF. The DNA for the CDR3 is TGTGCCAGCAGCGCCAGAAGTTGGCAAGAGACCCAGTACTTC.

V usage is TRBV19 and J usage is TRBJ2-1; TRBD2 aligns across 13 bases. The trim removed 9 bases at V and 6 bases at J, leaving 2 bases unmatched. Germline V gene lookup returns CDR1 LNHDA and CDR2 SQIVND (reference sequence). This CDR3 region has 13 residues. The CDR3 is CASGTSGINEQFF. Written as DNA, the CDR3 is TGTGCCAGCGGGACTAGCGGGATCAATGAGCAGTTCTTC.

The chain carries TRBV15 and TRBJ2-1, with D possibly matching TRBD2 (5 bases). Germline-derived CDR1 and CDR2 are LNHNV and YYDKDF (reference sequence). The CDR3 loop spans 17 amino acids. V lost 5 bases to trimming and J lost 3 bases, with 20 bases between them. The CDR3 spells CATSSLGSPTSYNEQFF. The CDR3 nucleotides read TGTGCCACCAGCTCCCTAGGGAGCCCGACGAGCTACAATGAGCAGTTCTTC.

This chain joins TRBV18 and TRBJ2-3; TRBD1 might be the D (6 bases). CDR3 length: 13 amino acids. The V end lost 2 bases, the J end lost 5 bases, and 8 bases lay between the germline ends. Germline loops: CDR1 KGHSH, CDR2 LQKENI. CDR3 sequence: CASSPGGGDTQYF. In nucleotides, the CDR3 is TGTGCCAGCTCACCAGGGGGCGGAGATACGCAGTATTTT.

This sequence joins TRBV14 and TRBJ2-7, with 9 bases that match TRBD1. In germline, CDR1 is SGHDN, CDR2 FVKESK. Trimming removed 3 bases from V and 6 bases from J; junction bases left unmatched: 9. The CDR3 loop spans 15 amino acids. The CDR3 here is CASSHLLQGAGEQYF. The CDR3 coding sequence is TGTGCCAGCAGCCACCTATTACAGGGGGCAGGCGAGCAGTACTTC.

This chain connects TRBV7-8 to TRBJ2-2, with 7 bases that match TRBD2. The CDR3 sequence is 16 residues long. The germline V gene encodes CDR1 SGHVS and CDR2 FQNEAQ. After removal of 3 bases from V and 2 bases from J, the junction contained 6 bases not matched to a gene. This CDR3 reads CASSFMAGDNTGELFF. The CDR3 DNA is TGTGCCAGCAGCTTTATGGCGGGAGACAACACCGGGGAGCTGTTTTTT.

The chain has TRBV18 and TRBJ2-3; the D gene is possibly TRBD2 (6 bases). V gave up 3 bases and J gave up 3 bases, with 13 bases separating them. In germline, CDR1 is KGHSH, CDR2 LQKENI. The CDR3 is 15 amino acids. The CDR3 loop reads CASSPPSVRTDTQYF. The CDR3 DNA follows: TGTGCCAGCTCACCCCCTAGCGTGCGAACAGATACGCAGTATTTT.

This sequence joins TRBV19 and TRBJ2-2; 9 bases agree with TRBD2. CDR1 is LNHDA and CDR2 is SQIVND in the germline V gene (reference sequence). V shed 7 bases and J 3 bases; nucleotides not matched to a gene: 9. The CDR3 is 16 amino acids. As DNA, the CDR3 is TGTGCCAGTATTATGCGGGGGGGCCTACACACCGGGGAGCTGTTTTTT. Its protein product is CASIMRGGLHTGELFF.

This chain uses TRBV7-9 with TRBJ1-2; 7 positions match TRBD1. V gave up 2 bases and J gave up 4 bases; unmatched junction bases: 4. This CDR3 is 14 amino acids long. From germline, CDR1 is SEHNR and CDR2 FQNEAQ (reference sequence). CDR3 DNA: TGTGCCAGCAGCTTATTAGGACAGGCCTATGGCTACACCTTC. This encodes CASSLLGQAYGYTF.

V is TRBV11-3 and J is TRBJ2-1; TRBD2 aligns across 13 bases. Germline assignment: CDR1 SGHNT and CDR2 YENEEA. The ends lost 5 bases at V and 15 bases at J; junction bases unmatched: 13. The length of the CDR3 is 15 residues. The chain's CDR3 is CASSPHGGLAGNPFF. The DNA of the CDR3 is TGTGCCAGCAGCCCCCACGGGGGACTAGCGGGAAATCCGTTCTTC.

The rearrangement links TRBV6-1 to TRBJ2-6, with TRBD1 identical over 7 bases. Germline assignment: CDR1 MNHNS and CDR2 SASEGT. The CDR3 is 15 amino acids. The J segment lost 0 bases and the V segment lost 7 bases, leaving 3 bases of the junction unmatched. The DNA for the CDR3 is TGTGCCAGCAAAGGGGGCTTCTCTGGGGCCAACGTCCTGACTTTC. It codes for CASKGGFSGANVLTF.

The V gene is TRBV7-9, the J gene TRBJ1-1; a possible D gene is TRBD1 (5 bases). The germline V gene has CDR1 SEHNR and CDR2 FQNEAQ (reference sequence). CDR3 size: 14 residues. The V and J ends lost 1 base and 11 bases respectively, with 17 bases between them. The CDR3 reads CASSLETEVHFAFF. The CDR3 bases are TGTGCCAGCAGCTTAGAGACAGAAGTGCATTTCGCTTTCTTT.

This chain links TRBV5-1 with TRBJ2-5; D unresolved. Germline V CDR1 and CDR2: SGHRS, YFSETQ. Trimming cost V 7 bases and J 2 bases, with 15 bases left between them. CDR3 length: 14 amino acids. The CDR3 loop reads CASSVGITQETQYF. CDR3 in DNA: TGCGCCAGCTCCGTGGGCATAACGCAAGAGACCCAGTACTTC.

The chain combines TRBV28 with TRBJ2-2; D might be TRBD2 (5 bases). From germline, CDR1 is MDHEN and CDR2 SYDVKM. Trimming left V 2 bases short and J 1 base short, with 5 bases between. CDR3 length equals 14 residues. CDR3 loop: CASSLGGNTGELFF. The DNA of the CDR3 is TGTGCCAGCAGTTTAGGAGGGAACACCGGGGAGCTGTTTTTT.

The chain has TRBV9 and TRBJ1-5, with 9 bases matching TRBD1. This CDR3 is built from 15 residues. Germline V gene sequence: CDR1 SGDLS, CDR2 YYNGEE. V lost 4 bases, J lost 9 bases, and 11 bases stayed unmatched. The CDR3 DNA is TGTGCCAGCAGCACGGGGACAGGGAATCTATCGCCCCAGCATTTT. It encodes CASSTGTGNLSPQHF.

Concerning this clone: Distinct nucleotide sequences in the sample also encode this CDR3. This rearrangement joins TRBV28 to TRBJ2-7; D is ambiguous. The CDR3 is made up of 13 amino acids. In germline, CDR1 is MDHEN, CDR2 SYDVKM. Trimming stripped 2 bases from V and 3 bases from J, with 8 bases between. The chain's CDR3 is CASSLRQVYEQYF. The CDR3, as DNA: TGTGCCAGCAGTTTAAGACAAGTCTACGAGCAGTACTTC. Using reference TRBV28 and TRBJ2-7 for the parts outside the CDR3, the full variable domain is DVKVTQSSRYLVKRTGEKVFLECVQDMDHENMFWYRQDPGLGLRLIYFSYDVKMKEKGDIPEGYSVSREKKERFSLILESASTNQTSMYLCASSLRQVYEQYFGPGTRLTVT.